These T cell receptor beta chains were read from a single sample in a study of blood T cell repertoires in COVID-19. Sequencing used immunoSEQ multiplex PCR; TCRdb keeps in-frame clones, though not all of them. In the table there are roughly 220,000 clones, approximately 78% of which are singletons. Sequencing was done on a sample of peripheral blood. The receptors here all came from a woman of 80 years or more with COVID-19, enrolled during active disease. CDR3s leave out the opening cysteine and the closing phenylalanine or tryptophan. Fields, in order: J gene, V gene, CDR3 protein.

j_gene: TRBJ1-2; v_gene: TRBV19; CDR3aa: ASTVEGVRYGYT
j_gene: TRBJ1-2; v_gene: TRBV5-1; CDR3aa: ASSLGSGVNYGYT
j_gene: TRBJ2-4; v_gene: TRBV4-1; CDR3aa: ASSPAGGTSLKNIQY
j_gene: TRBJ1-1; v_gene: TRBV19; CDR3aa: ASSSDRGLAAF
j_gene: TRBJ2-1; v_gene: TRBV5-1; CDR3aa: ASGRGTDYNEQF
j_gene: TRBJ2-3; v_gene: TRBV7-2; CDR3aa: ASSSRLAVDTQY
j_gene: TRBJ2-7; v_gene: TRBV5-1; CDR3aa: ASSFMGDREKQY
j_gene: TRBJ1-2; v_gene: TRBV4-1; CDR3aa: ASSQPGQGIYGYT
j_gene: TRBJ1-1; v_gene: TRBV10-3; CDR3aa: AISGGTGEAF
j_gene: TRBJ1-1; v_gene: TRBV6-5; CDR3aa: ASSYESLGQAF
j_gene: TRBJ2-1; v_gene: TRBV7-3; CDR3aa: ASSRTRGGSNEQF
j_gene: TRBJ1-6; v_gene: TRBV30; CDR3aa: AWSVQGTRNSPLH
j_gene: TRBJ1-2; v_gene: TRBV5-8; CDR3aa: ASSRGTGISGYT
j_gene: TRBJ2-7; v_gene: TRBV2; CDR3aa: ASSENRGPPYEQY
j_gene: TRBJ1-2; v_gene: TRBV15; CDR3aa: ATSRARGTDGYT
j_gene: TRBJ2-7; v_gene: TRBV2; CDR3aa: ASRGRRAYEQY
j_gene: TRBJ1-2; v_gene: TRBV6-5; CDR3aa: ASSFTVGYGYT
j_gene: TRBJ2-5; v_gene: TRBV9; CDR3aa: ASSVAGGGAGQETQY
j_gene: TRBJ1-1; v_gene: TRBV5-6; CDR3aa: ASSLRGIQGSNTEAF
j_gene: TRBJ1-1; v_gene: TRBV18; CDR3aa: ASSRQGAYYTEAF
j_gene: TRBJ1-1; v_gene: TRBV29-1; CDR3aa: SVHGVGITEAF
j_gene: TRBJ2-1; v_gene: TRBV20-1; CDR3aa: SASLISGRAGNEQF
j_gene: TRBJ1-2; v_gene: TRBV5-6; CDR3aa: ASSLDRGRYGYT
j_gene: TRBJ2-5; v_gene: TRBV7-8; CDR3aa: ASSSLAGGTLETQY
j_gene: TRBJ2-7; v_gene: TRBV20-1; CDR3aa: SASRQGIAYEQY
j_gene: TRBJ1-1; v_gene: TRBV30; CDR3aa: AYADRGRTGTEAF
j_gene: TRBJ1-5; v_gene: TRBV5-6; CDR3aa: ASSLAGHNQPQH
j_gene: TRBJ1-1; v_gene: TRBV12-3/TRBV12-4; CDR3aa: ASSSGWVTEAF
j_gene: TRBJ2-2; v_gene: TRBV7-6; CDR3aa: ASSSGRGRGDTGELF
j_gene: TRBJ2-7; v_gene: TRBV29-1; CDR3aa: SVASGVTYEQY
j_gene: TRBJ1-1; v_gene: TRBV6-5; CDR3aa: ASRGTGMNTEAF
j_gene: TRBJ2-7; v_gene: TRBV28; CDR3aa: ASRPGHRSYEQY
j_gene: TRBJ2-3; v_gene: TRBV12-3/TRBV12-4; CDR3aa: ASSSNLDTQY